Listed below are T cell receptor beta chains from one sample, sequenced in a study of blood T cell repertoires in COVID-19. The data were produced by immunoSEQ multiplex PCR, yet TCRdb's version contains in-frame clones alone and is incomplete. The repertoire holds 300,000 to 350,000 clones, with about 88% as singletons. Sequenced sample: peripheral blood. The receptors shown here come from a woman in her 70s with COVID-19, enrolled during active disease. Each CDR3 is given with its conserved first and last residue. A D gene is named only where the DNA matches it firmly. Clone size, where shown, is once, few, many, or a class for clones that have expanded.

NA	TRBV28	TRBJ2-5	TRBD2	CASTLLATQTQYF	TGTGCCAGCACACTACTAGCGACCCAGACCCAGTACTTC
NA	TRBV7-2	TRBJ1-1	NA	CASSFGLGEAFF	TGTGCCAGCAGCTTCGGACTGGGAGAAGCTTTCTTT
NA	TRBV30	TRBJ2-7	NA	CAWAHQEQYF	TGTGCCTGGGCCCACCAGGAGCAGTACTTC
NA	TRBV6-5	TRBJ1-2	TRBD1	CASIDSGGARGYTF	TGTGCCAGCATTGACTCAGGGGGCGCGAGGGGCTACACCTTC
NA	TRBV29-1	TRBJ1-1	NA	CSVLGGRGSTEAFF	TGCAGCGTCCTTGGGGGCCGAGGTAGCACTGAAGCTTTCTTT
NA	TRBV24-1	TRBJ1-1	NA	CATSDPDRAEAFF	TGTGCCACCAGTGATCCCGACAGAGCTGAAGCTTTCTTT
NA	TRBV29-1	TRBJ2-3	TRBD2	CSVEDNIRGVGTDTQYF	TGCAGCGTTGAAGATAATATCCGGGGGGTCGGCACAGATACGCAGTATTTT
NA	TRBV29-1	TRBJ2-7	TRBD1	CSVARRQGRSYEQYF	TGCAGCGTTGCCCGCCGACAGGGAAGGTCCTACGAGCAGTACTTC
once	TRBV19	TRBJ1-3	NA	CASSIGGPYVYF	TGTGCCAGTAGTATCGGGGGTCCCTACGTATATTTT
NA	TRBV6-5	TRBJ2-6	NA	CASSYSIAGANVLTF	TGTGCCAGCAGTTACTCCATAGCTGGGGCCAACGTCCTGACTTTC
NA	TRBV30	TRBJ1-4	NA	CAWSTRGMREKLFF	TGTGCCTGGAGTACGAGGGGGATGAGGGAAAAACTGTTTTTT
once	TRBV11-2	TRBJ1-1	TRBD1	CASSARQGQNTEAFF	TGTGCCAGCAGCGCCCGACAGGGGCAGAACACTGAAGCTTTCTTT